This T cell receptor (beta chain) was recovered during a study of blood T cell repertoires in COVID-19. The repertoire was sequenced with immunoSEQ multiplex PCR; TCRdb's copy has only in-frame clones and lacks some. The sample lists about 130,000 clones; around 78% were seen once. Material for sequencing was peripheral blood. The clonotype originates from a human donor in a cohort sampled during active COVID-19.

CDR3 sequence (DNA): TGTGCCAGCAGTTTACAGGGGGCGCGGACTGAAGCTTTCTTT. It codes for CASSLQGARTEAFF. The chain combines TRBV6-5 with TRBJ1-1, with TRBD1 matching 9 bases. The CDR3 spans 14 residues. Germline CDR1 is MNHEY and CDR2 is SVGAGI. Unmatched junction bases numbered 5, after V lost 4 bases and J lost 5 bases.